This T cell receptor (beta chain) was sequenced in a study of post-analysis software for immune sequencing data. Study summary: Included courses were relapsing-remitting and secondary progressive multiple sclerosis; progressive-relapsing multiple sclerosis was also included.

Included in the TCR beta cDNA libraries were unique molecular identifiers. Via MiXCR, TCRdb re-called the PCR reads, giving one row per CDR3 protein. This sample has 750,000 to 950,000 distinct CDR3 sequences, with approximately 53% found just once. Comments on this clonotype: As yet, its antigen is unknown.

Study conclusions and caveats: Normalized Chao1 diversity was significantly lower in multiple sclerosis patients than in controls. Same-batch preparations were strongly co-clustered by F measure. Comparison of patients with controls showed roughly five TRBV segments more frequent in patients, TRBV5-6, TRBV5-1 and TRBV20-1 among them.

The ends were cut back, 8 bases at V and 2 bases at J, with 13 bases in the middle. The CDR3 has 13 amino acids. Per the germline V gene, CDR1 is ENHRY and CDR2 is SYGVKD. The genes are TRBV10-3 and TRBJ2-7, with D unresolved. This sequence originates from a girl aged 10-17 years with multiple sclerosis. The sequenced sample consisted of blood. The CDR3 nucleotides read TGTGCCATCGGACGGGCCTCCACCTACGAGCAGTACTTC. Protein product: CAIGRASTYEQYF.